The 5 T cell receptor beta chains below all came from one sample that was sequenced in a study of blood T cell repertoires in COVID-19. The repertoire was sequenced with immunoSEQ multiplex PCR; TCRdb's copy has only in-frame clones and lacks some. The profile shows approximately 300,000 clones, 75% to 95% of them singletons. The source material was peripheral blood. Receptors were obtained from a woman under 40 with COVID-19, enrolled during active disease.

V is TRBV27 and J is TRBJ1-2; 9 bases map to TRBD1. This CDR3 region has 13 residues. The germline CDR1 and CDR2 sequences are MNHEY and SMNVEV (reference sequence). Unmatched junction bases numbered 1, after V lost 2 bases and J lost 6 bases. CDR3 sequence (DNA): TGTGCCAGCAGTTTAGGACAGGGGAATGGCTACACCTTC. Protein: CASSLGQGNGYTF.

This clone was seen a few times. The V call is TRBV24-1, the J call TRBJ2-2, with D unclear. The CDR3 is made up of 14 amino acids. From germline, CDR1 is KGHDR and CDR2 SFDVKD. V shed 2 bases and J shed 3 bases, with 6 bases lying between them. The CDR3 region is CATSDSTDTGELFF. In DNA, the CDR3 is TGTGCCACCAGTGATTCTACGGACACCGGGGAGCTGTTTTTT.

The CDR3 DNA reads TGTGCCACCAGCAGAGATTTCGGACAGGGTAATCAGCCCCAGCATTTT. Translation: CATSRDFGQGNQPQHF. The rearrangement links TRBV15 to TRBJ1-5; the match to TRBD1 covers 8 bases. CDR1 and CDR2 from the germline V gene are LNHNV and YYDKDF (reference sequence). Trimming took 0 bases from V and 4 from J; bases not matched to a gene: 5. CDR3 length: 16 residues.

The genes are TRBV10-2 and TRBJ2-1, with TRBD2 identical over 8 bases. Looked up from germline, CDR1 is WSHSY and CDR2 is SAAADI. V trimming: 8 bases; J trimming: 0 bases; junction bases outside the gene matches: 3. This CDR3 has 14 amino acids. CDR3 sequence reads: CASRGTSSYNEQFF. Written as DNA, the CDR3 is TGCGCCAGCCGTGGGACTAGCTCCTACAATGAGCAGTTCTTC.

DNA of the CDR3: TGTGCCAGCACCAGACCGGGGACTCCCAACAATGAGCAGTTCTTC. This sequence encodes CASTRPGTPNNEQFF. The chain joins TRBV28 to TRBJ2-1, with D maybe TRBD2 (6 bases). The germline V gene encodes CDR1 MDHEN and CDR2 SYDVKM. The CDR3 is 15 residues long. V lost 7 bases and J lost 5, with 18 bases in between.